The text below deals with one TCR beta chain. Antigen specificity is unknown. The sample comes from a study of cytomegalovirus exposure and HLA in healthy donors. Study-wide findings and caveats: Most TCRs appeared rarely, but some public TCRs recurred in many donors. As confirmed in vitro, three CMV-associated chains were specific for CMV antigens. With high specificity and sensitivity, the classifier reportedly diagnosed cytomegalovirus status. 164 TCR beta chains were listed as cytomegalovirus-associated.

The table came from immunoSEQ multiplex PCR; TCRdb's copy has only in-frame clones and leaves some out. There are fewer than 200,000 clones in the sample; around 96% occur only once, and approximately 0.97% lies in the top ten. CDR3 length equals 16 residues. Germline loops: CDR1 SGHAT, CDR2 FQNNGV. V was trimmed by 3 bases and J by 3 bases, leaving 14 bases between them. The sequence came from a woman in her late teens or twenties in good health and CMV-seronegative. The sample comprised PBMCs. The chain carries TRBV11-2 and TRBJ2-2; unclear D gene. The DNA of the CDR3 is TGTGCCAGCAGCTTCCGGGTCCCCCGGGACACCGGGGAGCTGTTTTTT. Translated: CASSFRVPRDTGELFF.